The 20 T cell receptor beta chains below were found in one sample sequenced in a study of spatial heterogeneity in lung cancer. Study-level findings and limits: How many expanded intratumoral alpha and beta TCRs were present tracked the tumor mutation count, which was a count of nonsynonymous mutations.

Antigen specificity for these receptors is unknown. TCRdb redid the calling of the 5' RACE reads with MiXCR, one entry per CDR3 protein. The data show approximately 13,000 distinct CDR3 sequences, under 6% seen once. Time point described: sample taken at primary tumor resection. This material consisted of lung tumor tissue, taken at surgery. The receptor set was obtained from a male donor with early-stage non-small cell lung cancer.

This clonotype came up many times. Since the library was made to target alpha chains, this beta chain is a stray read and its abundance is not meaningful. J is TRBJ2-2 and V is TRBV12-3 or TRBV12-4; D remains ambiguous. The CDR3 runs to 11 residues. Trimming cost V 7 bases and J 6 bases, with 6 bases left between them. DNA for the CDR3: TGTGCCAGCACCTCCTCCGGGGAGCTGTTTTTT. Amino acids: CASTSSGELFF.

Many counts were recorded for this clonotype. Since it is a stray read in a library aimed at alpha chains, this beta chain has a size that is not meaningful. The rearrangement uses TRBV21-1 and TRBJ1-3; TRBD1 is the table's D call and was not checked against the DNA. TRBV21-1 is an annotated pseudogene. The CDR3 is made up of 19 amino acids. DNA of the CDR3: TGTGCCAGTTGCCGACAGGATCCGACAGGGGGGCGAGCTGGAAACACCATATATTTT. Its protein is CASCRQDPTGGRAGNTIYF.

This clonotype has ten or more counts. A library made for alpha chains picked up this beta chain off target, so its size means little. The chain carries TRBV5-1 and TRBJ1-2; perhaps TRBD1 as D (6 bases). The CDR3 is 13 residues long. CDR1 SGHRS and CDR2 YFSETQ come from the germline V gene. The V end was cut by 4 bases, the J end by 2 bases, with 9 bases between. The CDR3 spells CASSLDSNYGYTF. The CDR3 bases are TGCGCCAGCAGCCTGGACAGCAACTATGGCTACACCTTC.

This clonotype was observed at least ten times. The library was designed around alpha chains, so this beta chain is a stray read whose abundance carries little weight. This sequence joins TRBV11-2 and TRBJ1-6; D is unresolved. V gave up 0 bases and J gave up 14 bases, with 14 bases separating them. CDR3 length: 14 residues. Germline CDR1 reads SGHAT; CDR2 reads FQNNGV. As DNA, the CDR3 is TGTGCCAGCAGCTTAGATCGAGGGTTTAGCGCCCTCCACTTT. Residues: CASSLDRGFSALHF.

This clonotype counts as medium-sized (0.01 to 0.1%). Because the library targeted alpha chains, this beta chain is an off-target read whose size means little. V gene TRBV5-5 combines with J gene TRBJ1-6; maybe TRBD1 (6 bases). The CDR3 has 18 residues. Germline CDR1 reads SGHKS; CDR2 reads YYEKEE (reference sequence). Between the trimmed V and J ends, which lost 0 bases and 1 base, there was a span of 14 bases. The CDR3 sequence: CASSLARTGRSYNSPLHF. DNA for the CDR3: TGTGCCAGCAGCTTGGCCCGTACAGGGAGGTCCTATAATTCACCCCTCCACTTT.

This clonotype came up many times. In a library made to pick up alpha chains, this beta chain is a stray read with a size that means little. The V call is TRBV20-1, the J call TRBJ2-1; D not resolved. CDR1 is DFQATT, CDR2 SNEGSKA, per germline (reference sequence). This CDR3 comprises 12 residues. V was clipped by 3 bases and J by 5 bases, with 8 bases between them. The CDR3 DNA is TGCAGTGCTAGGGGCGGCCACAATGAGCAGTTCTTC. It encodes CSARGGHNEQFF.

This clonotype was seen at least ten times. This beta chain appears as a stray read in a library generated for alpha chains; its size is not informative. The rearrangement uses TRBV20-1 and TRBJ2-5; D unresolved. Per germline, CDR1 DFQATT and CDR2 SNEGSKA (reference sequence). The CDR3 is 11 residues long. V was pared by 3 bases and J by 4 bases, with 6 bases between. The CDR3 DNA reads as TGCAGTGCTAGGAACGGAGAGACCCAGTACTTC. Residues: CSARNGETQYF.

This clonotype was detected ten times or more. The size of this beta chain means little, since it is a stray read in a library made for alpha chains. The chain is built from TRBV20-1 and TRBJ2-4; 8 nucleotides agree with TRBD1. This CDR3 comprises 12 residues. V lost 6 bases and J lost 9; bases outside the gene matches: 7. CDR1 is DFQATT, CDR2 SNEGSKA, per germline (reference sequence). The CDR3 is CSASGGVSIQYF. The CDR3 coding sequence is TGCAGTGCATCAGGGGGCGTTAGCATTCAGTACTTC.

This clonotype is judged medium-sized. This beta chain is an unintended read in a library built for alpha chains; its size means little. The chain recombines TRBV24-1 with TRBJ2-2; D not resolved. This CDR3 comprises 15 residues. Germline CDR1 KGHDR, CDR2 SFDVKD. V dropped 4 bases and J dropped 3 bases, with 11 bases sitting between them. In nucleotides, the CDR3 is TGTGCCACCAGTGAGGGTAGCCCTTACACCGGGGAGCTGTTTTTT. It is translated as CATSEGSPYTGELFF.

This clonotype has at least ten counts. This beta chain lies outside the target of a library built for alpha chains; its clone size means little. The chain uses TRBV5-6 and TRBJ2-4; the D is unclear. V was cut by 0 bases and J by 5 bases, with 9 bases left in between. The CDR3 sequence is 14 residues long. Per the germline V gene, CDR1 is SGHDT and CDR2 is YYEEEE. Here the CDR3 DNA reads TGTGCCAGCAGCTTGGGGCCCACTCAAAACATTCAGTACTTC. Protein product: CASSLGPTQNIQYF.

This clonotype was seen only a few times. For a library built for alpha chains, this beta chain is a stray read; little rests on its size. J is TRBJ2-1 and V is TRBV7-8, with 11 bases matching TRBD2. From germline, CDR1 is SGHVS and CDR2 FQNEAQ. The CDR3 length is 17 residues. V lost 3 bases to trimming and J lost 0 bases; unmatched junction nucleotides: 4. The CDR3 protein is CASSFTSGGLSYNEQFF. CDR3 DNA sequence: TGTGCCAGCAGCTTTACTAGCGGGGGTCTCTCCTACAATGAGCAGTTCTTC.

This clonotype was found many times. This beta chain is a stray read from a library made for alpha chains; its abundance is not meaningful. The chain has TRBV20-1 and TRBJ2-1; D may be TRBD2 (6 bases). There are 11 residues in the CDR3. The V and J ends lost 3 bases and 8 bases respectively, with 8 bases between them. Per the germline V gene, CDR1 is DFQATT and CDR2 is SNEGSKA (reference sequence). CDR3 coding DNA: TGCAGTGCTAGCCGACTAGATGAGCAGTTCTTC. Amino acid sequence: CSASRLDEQFF.

Regarding this clonotype: In a library made to pick up alpha chains, this beta chain is a stray read with a size that means little. This rearrangement joins TRBV5-1 to TRBJ1-2; D is possibly TRBD1 (5 bases). This CDR3 spans 14 amino acids. V was cut by 0 bases and J by 7 bases, with 13 bases left in between. Germline CDR1 reads SGHRS; CDR2 reads YFSETQ. The CDR3 region has the DNA TGCGCCAGCAGCTTGGCCGAGGCAGGGTCTGGCTACACCTTC. It specifies CASSLAEAGSGYTF.

Concerning this clonotype: The germline gene is not matched at one end of the junction; a read error may be the cause. Since the library was made to target alpha chains, this beta chain is a stray read and its abundance is not meaningful. The chain couples TRBV2 to TRBJ2-5, with 7 bases aligning to TRBD2. The CDR3 is 12 amino acids. The germline gives CDR1 SNHLY, CDR2 FYNNEI. CDR3 sequence: CVSNPGGETQYF. The CDR3 bases are TGTGTCAGCAACCCGGGGGGTGAGACCCAGTACTTC.

This clonotype came up many times. As an off-target read in a library built for alpha chains, this beta chain has a frequency of little significance. The chain links TRBV3-1 to TRBJ2-2, with D maybe TRBD2 (5 bases). This CDR3 contains 12 residues. Deletions cut 1 base from V and 9 bases from J, with 6 bases between. CDR1 is LGHDT and CDR2 is YNNKEL in the germline V gene (reference sequence). The CDR3 is CASSQGRRELFF. The CDR3 DNA is TGTGCCAGCAGCCAAGGGAGGCGGGAGCTGTTTTTT.

At least ten counts were recorded for this clonotype. The library was designed around alpha chains, so this beta chain is a stray read whose abundance carries little weight. The gene calls are TRBV5-1 and TRBJ1-4; maybe TRBD1 (6 bases). Germline loops: CDR1 SGHRS, CDR2 YFSETQ. V was cut by 1 base and J by 6 bases, with 13 bases left in between. This CDR3 has 15 residues. The CDR3 region is CASSLTGAPDEKLFF. DNA for the CDR3: TGCGCCAGCAGCTTGACGGGGGCCCCTGATGAAAAACTGTTTTTT.

This clonotype was seen at least ten times. Being off target in a library aimed at alpha chains, this beta chain has a size of little meaning. The chain recombines TRBV5-1 with TRBJ2-7; TRBD1 might be the D (6 bases). The germline gives CDR1 SGHRS, CDR2 YFSETQ. The CDR3 has 12 amino acids. V was trimmed by 4 bases and J by 5 bases, leaving 10 bases between them. The CDR3 coding sequence is TGCGCCAGCAGCGAAACAGGGAACGAGCAGTACTTC. As protein: CASSETGNEQYF.

This clonotype was observed many times. A library prepared for alpha chains yielded this beta chain as an off-target read; its size is of little meaning. The CDR3 sequence: CASSFEYEQYF. The CDR3 nucleotides read TGTGCCAGCAGCTTCGAATACGAGCAGTACTTC. V gene TRBV7-8 combines with J gene TRBJ2-7; the D is unclear. Trimming stripped 3 bases from V and 4 bases from J, with 4 bases between. The length of the CDR3 is 11 residues. Germline assignment: CDR1 SGHVS and CDR2 FQNEAQ.

This clonotype was counted ten times or more. This beta chain lies outside the target of a library built for alpha chains; its clone size means little. The V call is TRBV29-1, the J call TRBJ2-2; 8 nucleotides agree with TRBD2. The J segment lost 8 bases and the V segment lost 7 bases, leaving 9 bases of the junction unmatched. Germline loops: CDR1 SQVTM, CDR2 ANQGSEA. This CDR3 comprises 13 residues. The CDR3 DNA sequence: TGCAGCGCTTCTAGCGGGTCCGATGGGGAGCTGTTTTTT. It translates to CSASSGSDGELFF.

This clonotype turned up a few times. This beta chain lies outside the target of a library built for alpha chains; its clone size means little. V is TRBV30 and J is TRBJ1-2; D unclear. This CDR3 has 12 residues. V lost 2 bases to trimming and J lost 6 bases, with 10 bases between them. CDR1 and CDR2 from the germline V gene are GTSNPN and SVGIG (reference sequence). This CDR3 reads CAWSLQSNGYTF. As DNA, the CDR3 is TGTGCCTGGAGTCTCCAGAGCAATGGCTACACCTTC.